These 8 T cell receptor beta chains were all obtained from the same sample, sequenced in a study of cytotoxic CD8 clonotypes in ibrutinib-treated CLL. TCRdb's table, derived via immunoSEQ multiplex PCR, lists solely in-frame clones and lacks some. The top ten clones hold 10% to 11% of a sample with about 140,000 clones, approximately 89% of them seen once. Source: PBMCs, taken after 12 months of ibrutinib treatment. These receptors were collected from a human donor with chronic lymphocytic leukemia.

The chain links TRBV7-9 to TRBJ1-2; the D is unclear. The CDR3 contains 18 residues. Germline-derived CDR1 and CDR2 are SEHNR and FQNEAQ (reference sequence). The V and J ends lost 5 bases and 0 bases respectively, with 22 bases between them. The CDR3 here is CASSRIPPDRRSNYGYTF. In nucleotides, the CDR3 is TGTGCCAGCAGCCGAATACCTCCGGACCGAAGATCTAACTATGGCTACACCTTC. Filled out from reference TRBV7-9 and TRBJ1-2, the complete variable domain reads DTGVSQNPRHKITKRGQNVTFRCDPISEHNRLYWYRQTLGQGPEFLTYFQNEAQLEKSRLLSDRFSAERPKGSFSTLEIQRTEQGDSAMYLCASSRIPPDRRSNYGYTFGSGTRLTVV.

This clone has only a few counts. The CDR3: CAIPNRGLAGVVDTGELFF. CDR3 sequence (DNA): TGTGCCATCCCGAACCGTGGACTAGCGGGAGTTGTGGACACCGGGGAGCTGTTTTTT. The rearrangement links TRBV6-8 to TRBJ2-2; TRBD2 aligns across 13 bases. This CDR3 has 19 residues. CDR1 MNHGY and CDR2 SAAAGT come from the germline V gene. J was trimmed by 3 bases and V by 10 bases; bases with no gene match: 17.

CDR3 amino acids: CASSPGYWETQYF. DNA of the CDR3: TGTGCCAGCAGCCCTGGATATTGGGAGACCCAGTACTTC. The chain combines TRBV7-3 with TRBJ2-5; the D is unclear. There are 13 residues in the CDR3. Trimming pared 5 bases from V and 5 bases from J, leaving 12 bases between. The germline V gene has CDR1 SGHTA and CDR2 FQGTGA.

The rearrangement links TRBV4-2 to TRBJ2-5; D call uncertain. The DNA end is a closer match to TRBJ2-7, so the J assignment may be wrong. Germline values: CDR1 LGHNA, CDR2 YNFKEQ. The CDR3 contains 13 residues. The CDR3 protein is CASSQDLEHEQYF. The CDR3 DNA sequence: TGTGCCAGCAGCCAAGATCTAGAGCACGAGCAGTACTTC.

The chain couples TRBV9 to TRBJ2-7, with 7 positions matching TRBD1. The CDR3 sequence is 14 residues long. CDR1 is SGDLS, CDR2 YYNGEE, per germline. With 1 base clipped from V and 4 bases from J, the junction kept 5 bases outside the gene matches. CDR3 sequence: CASSVSTGRYEQYF. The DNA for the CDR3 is TGTGCCAGCAGCGTATCGACAGGGCGATACGAGCAGTACTTC.

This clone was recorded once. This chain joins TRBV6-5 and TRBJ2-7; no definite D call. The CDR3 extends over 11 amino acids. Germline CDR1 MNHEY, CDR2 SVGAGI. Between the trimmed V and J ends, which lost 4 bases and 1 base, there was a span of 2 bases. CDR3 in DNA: TGTGCCAGCAGTTTTTCCTACGAGCAGTACTTC. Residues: CASSFSYEQYF.

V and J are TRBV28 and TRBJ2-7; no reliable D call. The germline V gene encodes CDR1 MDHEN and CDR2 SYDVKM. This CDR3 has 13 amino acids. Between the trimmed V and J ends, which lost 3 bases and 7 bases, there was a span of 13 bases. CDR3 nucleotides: TGTGCCAGCAGTTTTAGAAAGGGTGGGGAGCAGTACTTC. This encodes CASSFRKGGEQYF.

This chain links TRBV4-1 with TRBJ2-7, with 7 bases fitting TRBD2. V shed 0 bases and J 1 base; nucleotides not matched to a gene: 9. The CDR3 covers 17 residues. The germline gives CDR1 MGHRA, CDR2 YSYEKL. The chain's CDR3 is CASSQDPGGSASYEQYF. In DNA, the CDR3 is TGCGCCAGCAGCCAAGATCCAGGCGGGAGTGCGTCCTACGAGCAGTACTTC.